The 20 T cell receptor beta chains presented below share a single source sample, sequenced in a study of T-cell memory formation after mild COVID-19. TCRdb re-called the 5' RACE reads with MiXCR, one entry per CDR3 protein. Among approximately 560,000 distinct CDR3 sequences, roughly a sixth were seen once, and the ten largest hold 8.1%. Sequencing input: PBMCs or a T cell subset sorted from them (not recorded which). The receptors come from an adult woman who had mild COVID-19 (a few samples of this study predate the infection). Cell type and time point are not known.

This clonotype was counted only a few times. The chain couples TRBV4-3 to TRBJ2-1, with 7 bases that match TRBD2. Trimming removed 4 bases from V and 8 bases from J; junction bases left unmatched: 11. There are 15 residues in the CDR3. Germline lookup yields CDR1 LGHNA and CDR2 YSLEER. CDR3 amino acids: CASSRPGGSFYEQFF. For the CDR3, the DNA is TGCGCCAGCAGCCGACCAGGCGGGAGCTTCTATGAGCAGTTCTTC.

A few counts support this clonotype. V gene TRBV24-1 combines with J gene TRBJ2-2; 9 bases match TRBD1. CDR1 and CDR2 (germline): KGHDR, SFDVKD. The length of the CDR3 is 16 residues. V gave up 2 bases and J gave up 6 bases; unmatched junction bases: 6. This CDR3 reads CATSDYRDRVSGELFF. The CDR3, as DNA: TGTGCCACCAGTGATTACCGGGACAGGGTTTCCGGGGAGCTGTTTTTT.

This clonotype was detected only once. One junction end does not reproduce the germline sequence, and a read error may be involved. CDR3 sequence reads: CSANPGQGLVGDTRYF. The CDR3, as DNA: TGCAGTGCTAACCCGGGACAGGGTCTAGTGGGAGATACGCGGTATTTT. This rearrangement joins TRBV20-1 to TRBJ2-3, with 9 bases aligning to TRBD1. Germline V CDR1 and CDR2: DFQATT, SNEGSKA (reference sequence). The CDR3 extends over 16 amino acids.

The J gene is TRBJ2-1, the V gene TRBV7-2, with D possibly TRBD1 on 6 matching bases. V was cut by 6 bases and J by 0 bases, with 18 bases left in between. Germline loops: CDR1 SGHTA, CDR2 FQGNSA. The CDR3 sequence is 17 residues long. The CDR3 here is CASSRTGSSGSYNEQFF. The CDR3 DNA reads TGTGCCAGCAGTCGTACAGGGTCCTCTGGCTCCTACAATGAGCAGTTCTTC.

A few counts support this clonotype. The chain has TRBV12-3 or TRBV12-4 and TRBJ2-7; D uncertain. V lost 2 bases and J 3 bases, leaving 11 bases between the germline ends. This CDR3 contains 14 residues. The CDR3 sequence is CASSLTSSIYEQYF. CDR3 sequence (DNA): TGTGCCAGCAGTTTAACCAGTTCGATCTACGAGCAGTACTTC.

This clonotype was counted ten times or more. This chain joins TRBV19 and TRBJ2-4; D is unresolved. CDR3 length: 14 residues. V lost 3 bases to trimming and J lost 5 bases, with 11 bases between them. Germline CDR1 reads LNHDA; CDR2 reads SQIVND (reference sequence). The chain's CDR3 is CASSISASENIQYF. DNA for the CDR3: TGTGCCAGTAGTATTTCAGCGTCTGAAAACATTCAGTACTTC. The full variable domain, its missing parts supplied by reference TRBV19 and TRBJ2-4, is DGGITQSPKYLFRKEGQNVTLSCEQNLNHDAMYWYRQDPGQGLRLIYYSQIVNDFQKGDIAEGYSVSREKKESFPLTVTSAQKNPTAFYLCASSISASENIQYFGAGTRLSVL.

The chain combines TRBV15 with TRBJ1-5, with TRBD1 as a possible D gene (5 bases). Trimming cost V 4 bases and J 0 bases, with 10 bases left between them. This CDR3 comprises 15 residues. Germline V gene sequence: CDR1 LNHNV, CDR2 YYDKDF (reference sequence). The CDR3 coding sequence is TGTGCCACCAGCATTTCAGGGTATAGCAATCAGCCCCAGCATTTT. It translates to CATSISGYSNQPQHF.

Only one count was recorded for this clonotype. V is TRBV4-1 and J is TRBJ2-6; a possible D gene is TRBD1 (7 bases). The CDR3 spans 18 residues. V shed 0 bases and J shed 0 bases, with 12 bases lying between them. Germline loops: CDR1 MGHRA, CDR2 YSYEKL. In DNA, the CDR3 is TGCGCCAGCAGCCAAGAGTCAGGGGGGATCTCTGGGGCCAACGTCCTGACTTTC. Translation gives CASSQESGGISGANVLTF.

The V call is TRBV6-5, the J call TRBJ1-3; tentative D call: TRBD1 (6 bases). Germline V CDR1 and CDR2: MNHEY, SVGAGI. This CDR3 contains 15 residues. Between the trimmed V and J ends, which lost 6 bases and 0 bases, there was a span of 12 bases. CDR3 nucleotide sequence: TGTGCCAGCAGCGAAGACAGGTTCTCTGGAAACACCATATATTTT. It encodes CASSEDRFSGNTIYF.

This clonotype was picked up many times. This sequence joins TRBV4-1 and TRBJ2-5; a possible D gene is TRBD2 (5 bases). Germline assignment: CDR1 MGHRA and CDR2 YSYEKL. This CDR3 is built from 13 residues. With 2 bases removed from V and 4 bases from J, the gap between germline ends came to 8 bases. CDR3 DNA: TGCGCCAGCAGCCAAACTAGGCGAGAGACCCAGTACTTC. Its translation is CASSQTRRETQYF.

This clonotype was counted ten times or more. The genes are TRBV20-1 and TRBJ2-3; the D is unclear. V was cut by 6 bases and J by 2 bases, with 15 bases left in between. CDR3 length: 14 amino acids. Per the germline V gene, CDR1 is DFQATT and CDR2 is SNEGSKA (reference sequence). The CDR3 nucleotides are TGCAGTGCAAAACCCGGCCGTTTCACAGATACGCAGTATTTT. The encoded protein is CSAKPGRFTDTQYF.

The chain recombines TRBV4-1 with TRBJ2-1, with a tentative D call TRBD2 (6 bases). The length of the CDR3 is 18 residues. Germline lookup yields CDR1 MGHRA and CDR2 YSYEKL. The ends were cut back, 4 bases at V and 8 bases at J, with 27 bases in the middle. The CDR3 reads CASSPTMVLANSIDEQFF. The CDR3 DNA sequence: TGCGCCAGCAGCCCCACAATGGTGCTAGCGAATTCGATCGATGAGCAGTTCTTC.

To note about this clonotype: A read error may be the cause here, since a much bigger clone is one base away. The chain is built from TRBV27 and TRBJ2-7; 8 nucleotides match TRBD1. V was pared by 4 bases and J by 1 base, with 6 bases of the junction left unmatched. The CDR3 has 15 amino acids. Germline V gene data show CDR1 as MNHEY and CDR2 as SMNVEV (reference sequence). CDR3 bases: TGTGCCAGCAGTTCGACAGGGGATAGATCCTACGAGCAGTACTTC. This translates into CASSSTGDRSYEQYF.

There are a few counts of this clonotype. The chain recombines TRBV15 with TRBJ2-1, with TRBD2 matching 7 bases. CDR1 and CDR2 from the germline V gene are LNHNV and YYDKDF (reference sequence). Trimming took 0 bases from V and 2 from J; bases not matched to a gene: 7. There are 17 residues in the CDR3. The CDR3 nucleotides read TGTGCCACCAGCAGAGATAGGCGGGAGTACCCCTACAATGAGCAGTTCTTC. Translation: CATSRDRREYPYNEQFF.

This sequence joins TRBV30 and TRBJ1-1; D unclear. CDR3 size: 14 residues. V was pared by 1 base and J by 7 bases, with 16 bases between. The germline V gene has CDR1 GTSNPN and CDR2 SVGIG (reference sequence). CDR3 sequence (DNA): TGTGCCTGGAGTGGCCAAGACCGATACCTTGAAGCTTTCTTT. It encodes CAWSGQDRYLEAFF.

This clonotype was found a few times. CDR3 amino acids: CASSPPPSTGELFF. The DNA of the CDR3 is TGTGCCAGCTCACCGCCCCCGAGCACCGGGGAGCTGTTTTTT. This rearrangement joins TRBV18 to TRBJ2-2, with unresolved D. Germline CDR1 reads KGHSH; CDR2 reads LQKENI. The V and J ends lost 3 bases and 4 bases respectively, with 9 bases between them. The CDR3 runs 14 residues.

The J gene is TRBJ2-7, the V gene TRBV20-1; perhaps TRBD2 as D (6 bases). Trimming shortened V by 6 bases and J by 0 bases, and 9 bases separated the two germline ends. The germline V gene encodes CDR1 DFQATT and CDR2 SNEGSKA (reference sequence). This CDR3 is built from 12 residues. CDR3 sequence (DNA): TGCAGTGCGGAGGGAAACTCCTACGAGCAGTACTTC. Encoded protein: CSAEGNSYEQYF.

V is TRBV20-1 and J is TRBJ1-1; 8 nucleotides align to TRBD1. V gave up 3 bases and J gave up 3 bases; unmatched junction bases: 9. The CDR3 totals 15 residues. Germline V gives CDR1 DFQATT, CDR2 SNEGSKA (reference sequence). CDR3: CSASLRQGRDTEAFF. The CDR3 coding sequence is TGCAGTGCTAGTCTTCGACAGGGGCGCGACACTGAAGCTTTCTTT.

This clonotype was picked up a small number of times. V gene TRBV15 combines with J gene TRBJ2-1; D call uncertain. The CDR3 runs 16 residues. CDR1 LNHNV and CDR2 YYDKDF come from the germline V gene (reference sequence). Trimming stripped 1 base from V and 3 bases from J, with 13 bases between. The DNA for the CDR3 is TGTGCCACCAGCAGAGCTAGGACCAGAGACTACAATGAGCAGTTCTTC. Its translation is CATSRARTRDYNEQFF.

This clonotype has only a few counts. The chain combines TRBV20-1 with TRBJ1-1, with D perhaps TRBD1 (6 bases). Germline-derived CDR1 and CDR2 are DFQATT and SNEGSKA (reference sequence). The V gene lost 5 bases and the J gene lost 7 bases, with 14 bases spanning the gap. The CDR3 length is 12 residues. The CDR3: CSAVKGGDEAFF. In DNA form, the CDR3 reads TGCAGTGCTGTTAAGGGGGGCGATGAAGCTTTCTTT.